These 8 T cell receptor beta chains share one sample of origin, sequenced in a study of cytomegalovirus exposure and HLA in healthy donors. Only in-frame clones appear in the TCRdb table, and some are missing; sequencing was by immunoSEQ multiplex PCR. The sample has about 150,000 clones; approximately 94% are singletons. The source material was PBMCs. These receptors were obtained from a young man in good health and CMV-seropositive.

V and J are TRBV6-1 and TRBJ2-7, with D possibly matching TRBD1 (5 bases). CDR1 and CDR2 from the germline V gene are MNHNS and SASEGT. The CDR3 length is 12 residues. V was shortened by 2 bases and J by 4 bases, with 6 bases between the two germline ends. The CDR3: CASSEQGYEQYF. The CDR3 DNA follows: TGTGCCAGCAGTGAACAGGGTTACGAGCAGTACTTC.

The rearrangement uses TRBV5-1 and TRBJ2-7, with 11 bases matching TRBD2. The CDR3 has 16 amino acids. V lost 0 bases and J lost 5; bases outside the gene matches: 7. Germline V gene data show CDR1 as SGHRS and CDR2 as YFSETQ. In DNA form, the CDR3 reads TGCGCCAGCAGCTTGGAAGGTGGACTAGCGGGCGACGAGCAGTACTTC. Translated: CASSLEGGLAGDEQYF.

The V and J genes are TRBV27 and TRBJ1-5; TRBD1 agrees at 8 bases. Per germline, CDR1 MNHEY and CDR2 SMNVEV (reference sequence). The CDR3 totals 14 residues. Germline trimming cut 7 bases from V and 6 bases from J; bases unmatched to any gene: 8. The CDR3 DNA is TGTGCCAGCACCCCGGCAGGGGGCAGTCAGCCCCAGCATTTT. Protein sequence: CASTPAGGSQPQHF.

For the CDR3, the DNA is TGTGCCAGCAGTTTACTGGGGACTAGCGGCCTCCTCGTCGGGCCAGATACGCAGTATTTT. Its translation is CASSLLGTSGLLVGPDTQYF. The gene calls are TRBV27 and TRBJ2-3; 11 bases align to TRBD2. Germline lookup yields CDR1 MNHEY and CDR2 SMNVEV (reference sequence). The J segment lost 4 bases and the V segment lost 2 bases, leaving 17 bases of the junction unmatched. The CDR3 totals 20 residues.

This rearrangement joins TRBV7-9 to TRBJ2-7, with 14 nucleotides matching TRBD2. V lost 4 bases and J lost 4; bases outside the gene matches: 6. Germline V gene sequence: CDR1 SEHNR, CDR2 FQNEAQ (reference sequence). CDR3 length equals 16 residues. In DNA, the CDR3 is TGTGCCAGCAGCTCGCCGGGACTAGCGGGAGTTTACGAGCAGTACTTC. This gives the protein CASSSPGLAGVYEQYF.

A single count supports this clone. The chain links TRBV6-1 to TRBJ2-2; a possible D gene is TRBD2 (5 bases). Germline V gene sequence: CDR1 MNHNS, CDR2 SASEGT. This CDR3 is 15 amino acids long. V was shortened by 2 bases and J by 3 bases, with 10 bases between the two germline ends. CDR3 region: CASSERDWDTGELFF. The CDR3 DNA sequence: TGTGCCAGCAGTGAACGGGATTGGGACACCGGGGAGCTGTTTTTT.

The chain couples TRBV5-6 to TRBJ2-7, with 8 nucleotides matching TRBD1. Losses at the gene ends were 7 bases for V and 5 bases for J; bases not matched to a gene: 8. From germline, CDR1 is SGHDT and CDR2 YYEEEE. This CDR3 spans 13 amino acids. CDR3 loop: CASAAGGWNEQYF. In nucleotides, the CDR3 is TGTGCCAGCGCGGCAGGGGGCTGGAACGAGCAGTACTTC.

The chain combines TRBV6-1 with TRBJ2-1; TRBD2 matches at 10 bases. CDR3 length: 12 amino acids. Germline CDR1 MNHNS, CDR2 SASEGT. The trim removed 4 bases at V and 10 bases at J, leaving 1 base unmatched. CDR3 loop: CASSASGSEQFF. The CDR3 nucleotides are TGTGCCAGCAGTGCTAGCGGGAGCGAGCAGTTCTTC.